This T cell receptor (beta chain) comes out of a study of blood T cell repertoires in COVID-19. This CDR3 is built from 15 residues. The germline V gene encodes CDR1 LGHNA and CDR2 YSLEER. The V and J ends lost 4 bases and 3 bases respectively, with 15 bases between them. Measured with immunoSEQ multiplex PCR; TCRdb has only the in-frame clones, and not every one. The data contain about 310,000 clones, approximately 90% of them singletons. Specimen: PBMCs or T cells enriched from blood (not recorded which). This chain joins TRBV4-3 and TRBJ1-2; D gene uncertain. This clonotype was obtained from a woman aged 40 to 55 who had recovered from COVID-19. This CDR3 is CASSPDPAGDYGYTF. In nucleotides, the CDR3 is TGCGCCAGCAGCCCAGACCCCGCGGGAGACTATGGCTACACCTTC.